This entry lists 20 T cell receptor beta chains sequenced from one sample in a study of molecular identifiers for immune sequencing clone quantification. TCRdb itself ran the PCR reads through MiXCR, one entry per CDR3 protein. This sample has approximately 550,000 distinct CDR3 sequences, with roughly 24% found just once. The sample comprised naive CD8+ T cells from blood, with Jurkat cell RNA spiked in. The subset is: FACS-sorted CD8+CD4-CCR7+CD45RA+ naive T cells. These receptors came from a human donor in good health. Some libraries in this study had Jurkat cell RNA spiked in.

This clonotype was counted at least ten times. The J gene is TRBJ2-2, the V gene TRBV6-1, with D hard to call. V gave up 10 bases and J gave up 1 base, with 10 bases separating them. CDR1 and CDR2 from the germline V gene are MNHNS and SASEGT. There are 13 residues in the CDR3. The CDR3 is CATTRQNTGELFF. In nucleotides, the CDR3 is TGTGCCACCACCCGGCAGAACACCGGGGAGCTGTTTTTT.

A remark on this clonotype: The germline gene is not matched at one end of the junction; a read error may be the cause. V and J are TRBV5-1 and TRBJ1-1, with TRBD1 matching over 8 bases. This CDR3 is built from 18 residues. Germline CDR1 and CDR2: SGHRS and YFSETQ. The CDR3 DNA is TGCGCCAGCAGCTACTGGGACAGGCCGAAGCTCCTCGACACTGAAGCTATCTTT. Residues: CASSYWDRPKLLDTEAIF.

This chain uses TRBV7-9 with TRBJ1-6; 9 positions agree with TRBD1. The CDR3 is 15 amino acids. With V trimmed by 1 base and J by 9 bases, 4 bases remained unmatched. Germline CDR1 reads SEHNR; CDR2 reads FQNEAQ (reference sequence). CDR3 protein: CASSLGGQGSSPLHF. CDR3 coding DNA: TGTGCCAGCAGCTTAGGGGGACAGGGTAGTTCACCCCTCCACTTT.

The sample holds a few counts of this clonotype. CDR3: CAIRDPGQGNEKLFF. The CDR3 DNA follows: TGTGCCATCAGAGACCCGGGACAGGGGAATGAAAAACTGTTTTTT. V gene TRBV10-3 combines with J gene TRBJ1-4; 10 positions agree with TRBD1. J gave up 5 bases and V 6 bases, and 6 bases lay outside the gene matches. This CDR3 has 15 amino acids. Per germline, CDR1 ENHRY and CDR2 SYGVKD.

This clonotype came up a few times. The chain uses TRBV4-3 and TRBJ2-3; 7 bases agree with TRBD2. CDR1 is LGHNA, CDR2 YSLEER, per germline. Losses at the gene ends were 0 bases for V and 1 base for J; bases not matched to a gene: 10. This CDR3 is built from 18 residues. The DNA for the CDR3 is TGCGCCAGCAGCCAAGATGATGGGGGACTACTGGGCACAGATACGCAGTATTTT. Residues: CASSQDDGGLLGTDTQYF.

The chain combines TRBV11-2 with TRBJ2-5, with unresolved D. The germline CDR1 and CDR2 sequences are SGHAT and FQNNGV. This CDR3 has 12 amino acids. V lost 2 bases to trimming and J lost 4 bases, with 5 bases between them. This CDR3 is CASSLPSETQYF. CDR3 DNA sequence: TGTGCCAGCAGCTTACCCTCAGAGACCCAGTACTTC.

The count of this clonotype is one. With a much larger clone just one base away, this may be a read error. V gene TRBV4-3 combines with J gene TRBJ2-7; D may be TRBD1 (6 bases). The germline CDR1 and CDR2 sequences are LGHNA and YSLEER. The CDR3 totals 15 residues. The CDR3 sequence: CASSQDSGAGYAQYF. The CDR3 bases are TGCGCCAGCAGCCAAGATTCAGGGGCGGGCTACGCGCAGTACTTC.

The chain carries TRBV27 and TRBJ2-5; TRBD2 matches 7 bases. Germline V lookup: CDR1 MNHEY, CDR2 SMNVEV (reference sequence). The CDR3 is made up of 14 amino acids. V shed 6 bases, J shed 4 bases, and the junction held 8 bases outside the gene matches. The CDR3 loop is CASSIGRIAETQYF. DNA of the CDR3: TGTGCCAGCAGCATCGGGAGGATTGCAGAGACCCAGTACTTC.

This clonotype was seen repeatedly, ten times or more. This chain uses TRBV4-2 with TRBJ2-7; no clear D. V was shortened by 2 bases and J by 2 bases, with 10 bases between the two germline ends. Germline CDR1 and CDR2: LGHNA and YNFKEQ. The CDR3 totals 14 residues. The CDR3 bases are TGTGCCAGCAGCCAACCTGACTCGACCTACGAGCAGTACTTC. This translates into CASSQPDSTYEQYF.

This clonotype has a count of ten or more. This sequence joins TRBV7-6 and TRBJ2-3; 7 nucleotides line up with TRBD1. The junction had 5 bases not matched to a gene; V was cut back by 1 base and J by 4 bases. The length of the CDR3 is 15 residues. The germline V gene has CDR1 SGHVS and CDR2 FNYEAQ. CDR3 bases: TGTGCCAGCAGCTTAGGGACAGGAAGTCCAGATACGCAGTATTTT. Protein product: CASSLGTGSPDTQYF.

This clonotype was seen many times. The chain carries TRBV20-1 and TRBJ2-3; D uncertain. The V gene lost 3 bases and the J gene lost 6 bases, with 22 bases spanning the gap. The CDR3 contains 16 residues. Germline V CDR1 and CDR2: DFQATT, SNEGSKA (reference sequence). CDR3 residues: CSASGAELIVADTQYF. The DNA of the CDR3 is TGCAGTGCTAGCGGTGCGGAATTGATCGTTGCGGATACGCAGTATTTT.

This clonotype was recorded a few times. The chain recombines TRBV7-9 with TRBJ1-1; D may be TRBD1 (6 bases). Germline lookup yields CDR1 SEHNR and CDR2 FQNEAQ (reference sequence). Trimming took off 6 bases at V and 2 bases at J, with 19 bases between the two ends. The length of the CDR3 is 16 residues. The CDR3 coding sequence is TGTGCCAGCAGGAAGACAGTGGGGGCATCAAACACTGAAGCTTTCTTT. This encodes CASRKTVGASNTEAFF.

This clonotype was detected a few times. CDR3 amino acids: CASRGRQGATSYNSPLHF. The CDR3 nucleotides read TGTGCCAGCAGGGGACGACAGGGGGCGACTTCCTATAATTCACCCCTCCACTTT. This sequence joins TRBV28 and TRBJ1-6; TRBD1 matches 10 bases. This CDR3 spans 18 amino acids. V lost 6 bases, J lost 1 base, and 9 bases stayed unmatched. Per the germline V gene, CDR1 is MDHEN and CDR2 is SYDVKM.

Worth noting for this clonotype: This may be a read error: a much more frequent sequence differs by one nucleotide. The chain uses TRBV27 and TRBJ2-1; no reliable D call. The CDR3 runs to 15 residues. Germline V lookup: CDR1 MNHEY, CDR2 SMNVEV (reference sequence). Trimming removed 2 bases from V and 8 bases from J, with 16 bases in between. CDR3 sequence reads: CASSLPGSRLDEQFF. CDR3 bases: TGTGCCAGCAGTTTACCCGGTTCTAGATTAGATGAGCAGTTCTTC.

This clonotype was observed many times. V usage is TRBV12-3 or TRBV12-4 and J usage is TRBJ1-1; D call uncertain. V was cut by 2 bases and J by 0 bases, with 4 bases left in between. This CDR3 has 13 residues. Written as DNA, the CDR3 is TGTGCCAGCAGTTTATTGGTGAACACTGAAGCTTTCTTT. Translated: CASSLLVNTEAFF.

This clonotype was counted between two and nine times. The chain combines TRBV13 with TRBJ1-2; 8 bases line up with TRBD1. This CDR3 has 17 amino acids. With 2 bases clipped from V and 8 bases from J, the junction kept 16 bases outside the gene matches. CDR1 is PRHDT and CDR2 is FYEKMQ in the germline V gene (reference sequence). The CDR3 DNA reads TGTGCCAGCAGCTTAACCTCCGGGACAGGACGCCATGGGGGCTACACCTTC. Residues: CASSLTSGTGRHGGYTF.

This clonotype appeared a few times. The chain recombines TRBV20-1 with TRBJ2-7; TRBD2 agrees at 11 bases. Losses at the gene ends were 6 bases for V and 2 bases for J; bases not matched to a gene: 3. The germline V gene has CDR1 DFQATT and CDR2 SNEGSKA (reference sequence). The CDR3 totals 13 residues. For the CDR3, the DNA is TGCAGTGCAAAGACTAGCGGGACCTACGAGCAGTACTTC. It is translated as CSAKTSGTYEQYF.

The V gene is TRBV4-1, the J gene TRBJ1-1; no firm D call. V was trimmed by 1 base and J by 0 bases, leaving 12 bases between them. Germline V CDR1 and CDR2: MGHRA, YSYEKL. The CDR3 runs 16 residues. For the CDR3, the DNA is TGCGCCAGCAGCCAAGGCGGCGGGGTCATGAACACTGAAGCTTTCTTT. Amino acids: CASSQGGGVMNTEAFF.

This clonotype has a count of ten or more. V gene TRBV7-2 combines with J gene TRBJ1-1; 8 positions match TRBD1. V dropped 2 bases and J dropped 7; count of bases not matched to a gene: 6. Germline V CDR1 and CDR2: SGHTA, FQGNSA. The CDR3 sequence is 14 residues long. CDR3 in DNA: TGTGCCAGCAGCTTATCGGACAGGGAGCTTGAAGCTTTCTTT. Protein sequence: CASSLSDRELEAFF.

The table lists this clonotype with many counts. The chain couples TRBV7-9 to TRBJ1-1; D ambiguous. Germline assignment: CDR1 SEHNR and CDR2 FQNEAQ (reference sequence). V was pared by 0 bases and J by 4 bases, with 15 bases between. The CDR3 contains 16 residues. This chain's CDR3 is CASSLASSILATEAFF. The CDR3 region has the DNA TGTGCCAGCAGCTTAGCCTCTTCGATCTTGGCCACTGAAGCTTTCTTT.